This T cell receptor beta chain derives from a study of blood T cell repertoires in COVID-19 (TCRdb year 2020). Turning to the overall study: Samples from collaborators originated in the United States, Italy and Spain and spanned both the acute and convalescent phases of COVID-19. The prospective study material was composed of cDNA or gDNA derived from T cells, B-cell-depleted T cells, or PBMCs. Where HLA class I and class II types were available, the types were taken from metadata supplied by the sample provider, not from assay-based typing. A freely available public database, intended as a resource for researchers studying the immune response to SARS-CoV-2, is where the repertoires were released. The sample metadata nearly always contained a de-identified subject ID, COVID-19 status, age in years and sex. The samples were drawn from two sources: the first 160 participants of the ongoing ImmuneRACE study, and 1,000 to 1,500 subjects contributed by 6 global collaborators. The dataset comprised deeply sampled blood TCRbeta repertoires from subjects exposed to, actively infected with, or recovered from COVID-19. Study-wide conclusions, independent of this receptor: Clinical and demographic metadata were provided uncurated, with the amount varying by source and participant.

Details on this clone: Its antigen has not been determined. Base qualities are not provided; no much larger clone lies one nucleotide away.

From the cysteine up to the phenylalanine, the CDR3 has a length of 14 residues. The CDR3 DNA has 42 bases and is translated from base 1. V is reduced by 0 bases and J by 5 bases, leaving a spacing of 9 bases between them. CDR1 LGHNA and CDR2 YSLEER are derived from the germline V gene. TCRbeta CDR3 regions were amplified from genomic DNA using the immunoSEQ Assay, a bias-controlled multiplex PCR. As for the authors' bioinformatics: Nucleated cell counts per sample were estimated from amplification of reference gene primers within the assay. To quantify the absolute abundance of each unique TCRbeta CDR3 rearrangement, sequence reads were collapsed and filtered. For each sample, productive Simpson clonality was calculated as the square root of Simpson's diversity index over productive rearrangements. This is the immuneACCESS table as TCRdb keeps it, with only in-frame sequences that have V and J called. A part of the clones is gone; compared with another copy, unresolved V genes explain less than half, and the rest is unexplained. The V and J calls and the clone size are those of that table, but D and trimming were determined from the DNA. The sample data list 25,000 to 35,000 clones, and roughly 90% of these were observed just once. The leading ten clones occupy about 16% of the sample.

Whole blood was collected in K2EDTA tubes by collaborating institutions according to the institutions' own protocols. For TCRbeta analysis, collaborators shipped samples in one of three forms: frozen whole blood, isolated PBMCs, or DNA extracted from either of those sample types. This TCR was recovered from a human donor with active COVID-19. The donor label of this sample is uncertain. This chain joins TRBV4-3 to TRBJ2-3, with no D gene named confidently. Sequenced material: peripheral blood. The base sequence is TGCGCCAGCAGCCAAGATCAGTTGAAAGATACGCAGTATTTT. It translates to CASSQDQLKDTQYF.